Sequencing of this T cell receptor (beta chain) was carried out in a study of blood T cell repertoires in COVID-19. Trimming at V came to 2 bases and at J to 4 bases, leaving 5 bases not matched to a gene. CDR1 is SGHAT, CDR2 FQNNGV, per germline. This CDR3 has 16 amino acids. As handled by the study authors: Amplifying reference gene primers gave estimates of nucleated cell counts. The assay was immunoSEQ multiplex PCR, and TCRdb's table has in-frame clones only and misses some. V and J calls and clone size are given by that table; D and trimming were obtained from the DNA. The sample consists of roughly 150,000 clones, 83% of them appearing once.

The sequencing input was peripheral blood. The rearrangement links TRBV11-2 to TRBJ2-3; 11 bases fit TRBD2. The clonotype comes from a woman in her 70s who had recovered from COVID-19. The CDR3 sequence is CASSLLSGRGSDTQYF. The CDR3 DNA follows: TGTGCCAGCAGCTTACTTAGCGGGAGGGGGTCAGATACGCAGTATTTT. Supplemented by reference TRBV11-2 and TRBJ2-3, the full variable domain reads EAGVAQSPRYKIIEKRQSVAFWCNPISGHATLYWYQQILGQGPKLLIQFQNNGVVDDSQLPKDRFSAERLKGVDSTLKIQPAKLEDSAVYLCASSLLSGRGSDTQYFGPGTRLTVL.